The table lists the clone carrying this T cell receptor (beta chain) with a few counts. Antigen specificity is unknown. V was trimmed by 2 bases and J by 5 bases, leaving 15 bases between them. Germline V lookup: CDR1 SNHLY, CDR2 FYNNEI. The CDR3 covers 15 residues. This sample was included in a study of response to subunit inactivated influenza vaccine. The study, taken as a whole, reports: New T cells are recruited in small numbers by each seasonal influenza vaccination, according to the authors' suggestion.

TCRdb passed the RT-PCR reads through MiXCR, listing each CDR3 protein once. Here the sample spans under 500,000 distinct CDR3 sequences, 11% being singletons. The chain has TRBV2 and TRBJ2-5; maybe TRBD1 (5 bases). Sequences were derived from PBMCs from blood, sampled roughly 46 days after vaccination. This receptor was identified in a man aged 45-65 years who received an inactivated influenza vaccine. CDR3 in DNA: TGTGCCAGCAGTGAACCTTTTAGGGGCGTCGAGACCCAGTACTTC. Encoded protein: CASSEPFRGVETQYF.